Each of the 13 T cell receptor beta chains below was sequenced from the same sample in a study of T cells in Graves' hyperthyroidism and ophthalmopathy. Amplification targeted TCR beta CDR3 regions from RNA transcripts. RT-PCR in the first round (using the HTBI primer set) targeted the TCR CDR3. A single record per CDR3 protein comes from TCRdb applying MiXCR to the multiplex PCR reads. The sample holds 600,000 or so distinct CDR3 sequences; 14% are singletons and the top ten take 6.5% to 9%. Sequences were obtained from blood. The receptors come from a woman under 30 with Graves' ophthalmopathy.

This clonotype occurred many times. The rearrangement links TRBV12-3 or TRBV12-4 to TRBJ1-2; D unclear. Trimming cost V 3 bases and J 0 bases, with 5 bases left between them. This CDR3 region has 13 residues. Here the CDR3 reads CASSFDPNYGYTF. In DNA, the CDR3 is TGTGCCAGCAGTTTTGATCCTAACTATGGCTACACCTTC.

This clonotype was recorded at least ten times. V usage is TRBV3-1 and J usage is TRBJ1-5, with no clear D. The V gene's germline CDR1 is LGHDT and CDR2 YNNKEL (reference sequence). Deletions cut 0 bases from V and 0 bases from J, with 3 bases between. The CDR3 is 14 amino acids. The CDR3 sequence: CASSQDISNQPQHF. The CDR3 nucleotides read TGTGCCAGCAGCCAAGACATTAGCAATCAGCCCCAGCATTTT.

This clonotype was seen at least ten times. The rearrangement joins TRBV7-2 to TRBJ1-4; possible D gene TRBD1, 6 bases. The germline V gene has CDR1 SGHTA and CDR2 FQGNSA. The CDR3 spans 15 residues. Deletions cut 1 base from V and 8 bases from J, with 14 bases between. The DNA of the CDR3 is TGTGCCAGCAGCTTAGGAACGTCCCAGGGGGAAAAACTGTTTTTT. As protein: CASSLGTSQGEKLFF.

This clonotype was counted a few times. This chain joins TRBV6-2 or TRBV6-3 and TRBJ2-1; 7 positions match TRBD2. The junction had 3 bases not matched to a gene; V was cut back by 1 base and J by 0 bases. This CDR3 is built from 16 residues. Looked up from germline, CDR1 is MNHEY and CDR2 is SVGEGT. This CDR3 is CASSYWGEGSYNEQFF. The CDR3 DNA reads TGTGCCAGCAGTTACTGGGGGGAGGGCTCCTACAATGAGCAGTTCTTC.

This clonotype appeared many times. The chain employs TRBV7-2 and TRBJ2-7; TRBD2 aligns across 13 bases. Per germline, CDR1 SGHTA and CDR2 FQGNSA. V dropped 3 bases and J dropped 6; count of bases not matched to a gene: 5. The CDR3 has 15 residues. This chain's CDR3 is CASSFGLAGDGEQYF. Written as DNA, the CDR3 is TGTGCCAGCAGCTTTGGACTAGCGGGAGATGGCGAGCAGTACTTC.

The chain combines TRBV2 with TRBJ2-3; weak D call: TRBD1 (5 bases). Germline CDR1 reads SNHLY; CDR2 reads FYNNEI. The ends were cut back, 6 bases at V and 3 bases at J, with 16 bases in the middle. This CDR3 region has 15 residues. For the CDR3, the DNA is TGTGCCAGCAGACGAGGAGACACAGGTACAGATACGCAGTATTTT. It encodes CASRRGDTGTDTQYF.

V and J are TRBV20-1 and TRBJ2-7; 13 bases are a match to TRBD2. Germline CDR1 is DFQATT and CDR2 is SNEGSKA (reference sequence). This CDR3 is 16 amino acids long. V gave up 0 bases and J gave up 2 bases; unmatched junction bases: 4. DNA of the CDR3: TGCAGTGCTAGAGATCCGGGACTAGCGGGAACCTACGAGCAGTACTTC. Its translation is CSARDPGLAGTYEQYF.

This clonotype appeared a few times. The chain couples TRBV12-3 or TRBV12-4 to TRBJ1-2; D not certain. The V gene lost 3 bases and the J gene lost 4 bases, with 12 bases spanning the gap. CDR3 length: 14 amino acids. CDR3 DNA sequence: TGTGCCAGCAGTTTGAGTGTGGGAGCCTATGGCTACACCTTC. It translates to CASSLSVGAYGYTF.

The V call is TRBV18, the J call TRBJ2-2; D gene unclear. CDR1 is KGHSH and CDR2 is LQKENI in the germline V gene. The germline V and J ends were trimmed by 1 base and 3 bases, with 9 bases remaining between them. CDR3 length: 15 residues. As DNA, the CDR3 is TGTGCCAGCTCACCACGCCCTCGGGACACCGGGGAGCTGTTTTTT. Protein: CASSPRPRDTGELFF.

In its sample, this clonotype was seen many times. CDR3: CASSQRTGVFSLYGYTF. The CDR3 DNA is TGTGCCAGCAGCCAACGGACAGGCGTCTTTTCCCTCTATGGCTACACCTTC. This chain joins TRBV14 and TRBJ1-2; 7 bases map to TRBD1. CDR3 length: 17 amino acids. The germline V gene has CDR1 SGHDN and CDR2 FVKESK. V shed 2 bases and J 4 bases; nucleotides not matched to a gene: 13. Looking up the rest from reference TRBV14 and TRBJ1-2 gives the full variable domain: EAGVTQFPSHSVIEKGQTVTLRCDPISGHDNLYWYRRVMGKEIKFLLHFVKESKQDESGMPNNRFLAERTGGTYSTLKVQPAELEDSGVYFCASSQRTGVFSLYGYTFGSGTRLTVV.

V usage is TRBV9 and J usage is TRBJ2-4; perhaps TRBD1 as D (7 bases). The CDR3 sequence is 15 residues long. The V end was cut by 0 bases, the J end by 5 bases, with 12 bases between. CDR1 and CDR2 (germline): SGDLS, YYNGEE. CDR3: CASSVEGQRENIQYF. The DNA of the CDR3 is TGTGCCAGCAGCGTAGAGGGACAGCGGGAAAACATTCAGTACTTC.

The chain uses TRBV20-1 and TRBJ2-7, with D possibly TRBD2 on 5 matching bases. The V gene's germline CDR1 is DFQATT and CDR2 SNEGSKA (reference sequence). The CDR3 length is 14 residues. The V end was cut by 3 bases, the J end by 3 bases, with 15 bases between. The CDR3 loop is CSARSPSGHYEQYF. The DNA for the CDR3 is TGCAGTGCTAGGTCCCCGAGCGGCCACTACGAGCAGTACTTC.

The V call is TRBV4-2, the J call TRBJ1-3; perhaps TRBD1 as D (5 bases). The CDR3 covers 18 residues. V was shortened by 0 bases and J by 1 base, with 16 bases between the two germline ends. Germline values: CDR1 LGHNA, CDR2 YNFKEQ. The CDR3 is CASSQDGGSGGSGNTIYF. CDR3 coding DNA: TGTGCCAGCAGCCAAGATGGGGGTTCGGGGGGGTCTGGAAACACCATATATTTT.